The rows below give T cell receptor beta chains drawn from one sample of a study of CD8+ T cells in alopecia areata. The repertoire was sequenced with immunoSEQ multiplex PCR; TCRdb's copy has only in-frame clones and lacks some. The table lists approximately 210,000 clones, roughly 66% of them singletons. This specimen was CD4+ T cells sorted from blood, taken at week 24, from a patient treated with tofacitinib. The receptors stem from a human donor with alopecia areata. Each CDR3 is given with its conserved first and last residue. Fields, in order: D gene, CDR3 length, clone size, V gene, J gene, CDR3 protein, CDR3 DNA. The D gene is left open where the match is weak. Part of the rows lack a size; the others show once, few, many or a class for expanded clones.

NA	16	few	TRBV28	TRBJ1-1	CASSLTSGPAKAEAFF	TGTGCCAGCAGTCTTACCTCAGGGCCCGCCAAGGCTGAAGCTTTCTTT
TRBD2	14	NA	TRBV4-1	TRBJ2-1	CASSQAGGENEQFF	TGCGCCAGCAGCCAAGCTGGGGGGGAGAATGAGCAGTTCTTC
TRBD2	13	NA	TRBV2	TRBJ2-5	CASSGGGTATQYF	TGTGCCAGCAGTGGCGGGGGGACGGCAACCCAGTACTTC
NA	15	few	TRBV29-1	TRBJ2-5	CSVGGLDRDQETQYF	TGCAGCGTTGGGGGACTAGACAGGGACCAAGAGACCCAGTACTTC
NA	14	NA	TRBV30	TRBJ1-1	CAWSLYTQNTEAFF	TGTGCCTGGAGCCTTTATACTCAGAACACTGAAGCTTTCTTT
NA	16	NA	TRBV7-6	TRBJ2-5	CASSLALLSRVETQYF	TGTGCCAGCAGCTTGGCTCTCCTTTCCCGGGTGGAGACCCAGTACTTC
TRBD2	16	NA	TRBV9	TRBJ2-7	CASSPGGAGGPYEQYF	TGTGCCAGCAGCCCAGGGGGTGCGGGGGGGCCCTACGAGCAGTACTTC
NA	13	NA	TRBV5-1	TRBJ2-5	CASRGLGEETQYF	TGCGCCAGCAGAGGCCTAGGCGAAGAGACCCAGTACTTC
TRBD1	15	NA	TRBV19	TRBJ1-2	CASTVTDRPNYGYTF	TGTGCCAGTACTGTAACGGACAGGCCTAACTATGGCTACACCTTC
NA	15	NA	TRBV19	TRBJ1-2	CASTIQRGANYGYTF	TGTGCCAGTACCATCCAACGAGGGGCTAACTATGGCTACACCTTC
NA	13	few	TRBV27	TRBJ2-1	CASSLSASGTQFF	TGTGCCAGCAGTTTATCAGCATCGGGGACGCAGTTCTTC
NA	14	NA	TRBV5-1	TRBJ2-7	CASSLDVQGGEQYF	TGCGCCAGCAGCTTGGATGTCCAGGGCGGCGAGCAGTACTTC
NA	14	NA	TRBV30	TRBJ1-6	CAWTGMAGNSPLHF	TGTGCCTGGACGGGCATGGCCGGTAATTCACCCCTCCACTTT
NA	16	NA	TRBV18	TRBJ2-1	CASSPPLRGPNNEQFF	TGTGCCAGCTCACCACCTTTACGGGGGCCCAACAATGAGCAGTTCTTC
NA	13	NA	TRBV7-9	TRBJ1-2	CASSLSRGESYTF	TGTGCCAGCAGCTTATCCCGGGGAGAAAGCTACACCTTC
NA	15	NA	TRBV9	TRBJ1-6	CASSSRSMNDSPLHF	TGTGCCAGCAGCTCCCGGTCGATGAATGATTCACCCCTCCACTTT
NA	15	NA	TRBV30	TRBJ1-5	CAWSPNLAINQPQHF	TGTGCCTGGAGTCCAAATCTCGCCATTAATCAGCCCCAGCATTTT
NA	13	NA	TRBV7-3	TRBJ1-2	CASSGGGGSGYTF	TGTGCCAGCAGTGGGGGCGGAGGGTCTGGCTACACCTTC
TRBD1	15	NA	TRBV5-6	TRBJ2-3	CASSRWTGGTDTQYF	TGTGCCAGCAGCCGTTGGACAGGGGGCACAGATACGCAGTATTTT
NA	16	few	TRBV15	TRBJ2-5	CATSRGPTGQQETQYF	TGTGCCACCAGCAGAGGACCCACGGGACAACAAGAGACCCAGTACTTC
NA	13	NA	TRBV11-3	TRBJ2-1	CASSRGSVDEQFF	TGTGCCAGCAGCCGGGGTTCGGTGGATGAGCAGTTCTTC
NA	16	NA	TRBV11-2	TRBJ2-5	CASSLALLPPQETQYF	TGTGCCAGCAGCTTAGCCCTACTACCTCCCCAAGAGACCCAGTACTTC